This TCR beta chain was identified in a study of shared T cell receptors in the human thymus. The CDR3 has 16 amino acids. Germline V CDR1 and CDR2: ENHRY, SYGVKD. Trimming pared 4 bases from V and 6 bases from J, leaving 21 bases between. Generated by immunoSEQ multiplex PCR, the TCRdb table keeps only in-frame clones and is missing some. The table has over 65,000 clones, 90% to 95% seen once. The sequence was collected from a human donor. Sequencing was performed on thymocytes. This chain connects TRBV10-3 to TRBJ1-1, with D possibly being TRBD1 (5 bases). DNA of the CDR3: TGTGCCATCAGTGGCACCAGGGCAGGGATGATCCCTGAAGCTTTCTTT. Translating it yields CAISGTRAGMIPEAFF.